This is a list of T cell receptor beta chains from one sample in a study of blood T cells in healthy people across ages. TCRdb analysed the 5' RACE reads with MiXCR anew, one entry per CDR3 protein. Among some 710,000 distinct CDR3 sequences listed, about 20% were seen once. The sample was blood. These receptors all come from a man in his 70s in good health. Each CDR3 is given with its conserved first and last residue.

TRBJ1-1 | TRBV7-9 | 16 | CASRPNLQGRYTEAFF
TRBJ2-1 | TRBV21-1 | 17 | CASSKGVSGQGGNEQFF
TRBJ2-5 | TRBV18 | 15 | CASSPLSGSQETQYF
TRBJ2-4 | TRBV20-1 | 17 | CSAKTSGRVGAKNIQYF
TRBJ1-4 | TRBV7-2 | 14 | CASSPELIGEKLFF
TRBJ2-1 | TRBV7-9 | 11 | CASRIGVAQFF
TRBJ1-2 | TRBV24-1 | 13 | CATSVIGNYGYTF
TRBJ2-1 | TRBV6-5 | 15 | CASSLLAGVRNEQFF
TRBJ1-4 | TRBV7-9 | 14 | CASSLGSAREKLFF
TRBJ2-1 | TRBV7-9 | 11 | CASSSGTAGPF
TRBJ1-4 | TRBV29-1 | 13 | CSVDSPGGEKLFF
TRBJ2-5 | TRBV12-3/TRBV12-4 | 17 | CASSSPLQTGGVETQYF
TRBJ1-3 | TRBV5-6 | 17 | CASSLEVGEVFGNTIYF
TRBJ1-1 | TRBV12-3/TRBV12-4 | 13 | CASSFREATEAFF
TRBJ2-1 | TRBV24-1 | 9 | CATSVEQFF
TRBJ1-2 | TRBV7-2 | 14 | CASSATFESRGYTF
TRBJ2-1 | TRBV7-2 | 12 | CASSAQANEQFF
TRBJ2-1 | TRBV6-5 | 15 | CASSRWDSSYNEQFF
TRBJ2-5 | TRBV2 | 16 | CASSGLAGGYQETQYF
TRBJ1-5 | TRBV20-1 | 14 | CSATGQGVYQPQHF
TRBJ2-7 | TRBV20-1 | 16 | CSARRLLTFPDYEQYF
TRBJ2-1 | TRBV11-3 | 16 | CASSSVAGSSYNEQFF
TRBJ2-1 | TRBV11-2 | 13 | CASSPRGEGEQFF
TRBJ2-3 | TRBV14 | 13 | CASSWTVTDTQYF
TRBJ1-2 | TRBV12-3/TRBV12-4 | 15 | CASSLGAAGIYGYTF
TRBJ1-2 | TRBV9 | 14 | CASSTRREGYGYTF
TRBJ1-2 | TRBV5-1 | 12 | CASSPDRDGYTF
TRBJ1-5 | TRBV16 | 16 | CASSPEGGARNQPQHF
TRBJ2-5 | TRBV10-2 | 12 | CASSASKETQYF
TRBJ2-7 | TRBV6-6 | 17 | CASSYSNRRGSSYEQYF
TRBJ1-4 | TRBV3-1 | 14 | CASSRGQASEKLFF
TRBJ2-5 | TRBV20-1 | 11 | CSGDSQETQYF
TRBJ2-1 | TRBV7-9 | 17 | CASILTSGSTFSNEQFF
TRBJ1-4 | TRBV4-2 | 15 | CASSPRTAVREKLFF
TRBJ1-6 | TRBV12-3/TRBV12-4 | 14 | CASSLGRNNSPLHF
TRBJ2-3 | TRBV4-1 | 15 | CASSLSDWRTDTQYF
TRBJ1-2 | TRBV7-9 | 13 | CASSYLQGYGYTF